Described below is a single T cell receptor beta chain sequence and its context. The data stem from a study of shared T cell receptors in the human thymus. Profiled with immunoSEQ multiplex PCR; TCRdb holds only in-frame clones, not every one. Of approximately 490,000 clones in the sample, around 78% were seen once. V was clipped by 3 bases and J by 1 base, with 15 bases between them. This CDR3 is built from 16 residues. Germline V CDR1 and CDR2: MNHEY, SMNVEV (reference sequence). These data are also associated with another study on human thymus T cells. That publication notes: Obtained as resections during corrective heart surgery, the thymus tissue was then studied. Related research described strongly overlapping thymic repertoires in unrelated people.

V usage is TRBV27 and J usage is TRBJ1-2; D possibly corresponds to TRBD1 (6 bases). Input material: thymocytes. This TCR was recovered from a boy younger than two with a congenital heart defect. CDR3 sequence (DNA): TGTGCCAGCAGTTTCAGTCAGGGGCACCGTAACTATGGCTACACCTTC. Translating it yields CASSFSQGHRNYGYTF.